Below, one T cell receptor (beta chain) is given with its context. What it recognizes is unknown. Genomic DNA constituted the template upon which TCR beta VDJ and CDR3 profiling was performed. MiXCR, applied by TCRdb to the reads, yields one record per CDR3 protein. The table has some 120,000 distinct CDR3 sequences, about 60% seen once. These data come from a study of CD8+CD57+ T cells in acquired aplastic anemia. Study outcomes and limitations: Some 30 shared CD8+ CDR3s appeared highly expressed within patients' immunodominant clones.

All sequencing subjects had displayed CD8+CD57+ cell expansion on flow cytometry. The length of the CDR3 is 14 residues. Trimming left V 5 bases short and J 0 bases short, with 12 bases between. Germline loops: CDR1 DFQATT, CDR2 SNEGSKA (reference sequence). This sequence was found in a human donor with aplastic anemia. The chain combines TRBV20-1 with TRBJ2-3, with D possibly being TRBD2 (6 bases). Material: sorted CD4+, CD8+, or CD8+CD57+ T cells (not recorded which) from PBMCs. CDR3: CSAALADSTDTQYF. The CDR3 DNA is TGCAGTGCTGCCTTAGCGGACAGCACAGATACGCAGTATTTT.